This passage covers 11 T cell receptor beta chains from one sample sequenced in a study of blood T cell repertoires in COVID-19. Produced via immunoSEQ multiplex PCR; TCRdb's table is partial and in-frame only. The sample lists some 170,000 clones; 81% were seen once. Sequencing used peripheral blood. These TCRs come from a man aged 55 to 70 with active or convalescent COVID-19.

This chain uses TRBV7-9 with TRBJ1-5; 8 bases line up with TRBD1. CDR1 is SEHNR and CDR2 is FQNEAQ in the germline V gene (reference sequence). The junction had 11 bases not matched to a gene; V was cut back by 4 bases and J by 0 bases. The CDR3 is 18 amino acids. The CDR3 DNA reads as TGTGCCAGCAGCTATGCGGGACAGGCGCTTTATAGCAATCAGCCCCAGCATTTT. Translating gives CASSYAGQALYSNQPQHF.

The chain carries TRBV5-1 and TRBJ1-4, with D perhaps TRBD1 (6 bases). The V end lost 2 bases, the J end lost 6 bases, and 11 bases lay between the germline ends. This CDR3 contains 14 residues. Germline CDR1 SGHRS, CDR2 YFSETQ. The CDR3 region is CASSLRTVDEKLFF. CDR3 bases: TGCGCCAGCAGCTTACGGACAGTCGATGAAAAACTGTTTTTT.

V and J are TRBV2 and TRBJ1-6, with D possibly matching TRBD1 (5 bases). The ends were cut back, 8 bases at V and 7 bases at J, with 6 bases in the middle. Germline CDR1 and CDR2: SNHLY and FYNNEI. CDR3 length: 11 residues. For the CDR3, the DNA is TGTGCCAGCGGGGGGAATTCACCCCTCCACTTT. This codes for CASGGNSPLHF. Full variable domain (rest looked up from reference TRBV2 and TRBJ1-6): EPEVTQTPSHQVTQMGQEVILRCVPISNHLYFYWYRQILGQKVEFLVSFYNNEISEKSEIFDDQFSVERPDGSNFTLKIRSTKLEDSAMYFCASGGNSPLHFGNGTRLTVT.

This chain uses TRBV10-2 with TRBJ2-5; the D gene is possibly TRBD2 (6 bases). Trimming took 7 bases from V and 2 from J, leaving 20 bases between them. The CDR3 spans 16 residues. Germline assignment: CDR1 WSHSY and CDR2 SAAADI. The CDR3 spells CASTSGRGRGQETQYF. CDR3 sequence (DNA): TGCGCCAGCACCTCAGGGAGAGGTCGGGGGCAAGAGACCCAGTACTTC.

The chain's CDR3 is CASSLLASGYSNTGELFF. The CDR3 nucleotides are TGTGCCAGCAGCTTGTTGGCTAGCGGCTACTCGAACACCGGGGAGCTGTTTTTT. This sequence joins TRBV11-2 and TRBJ2-2; TRBD2 agrees at 7 bases. J lost 0 bases, V lost 3 bases, and 10 bases had no gene match. The length of the CDR3 is 18 residues. Germline V gene sequence: CDR1 SGHAT, CDR2 FQNNGV. Full variable domain (rest looked up from reference TRBV11-2 and TRBJ2-2): EAGVAQSPRYKIIEKRQSVAFWCNPISGHATLYWYQQILGQGPKLLIQFQNNGVVDDSQLPKDRFSAERLKGVDSTLKIQPAKLEDSAVYLCASSLLASGYSNTGELFFGEGSRLTVL.

The DNA for the CDR3 is TGTGCCAGCAGCTTGACAGTGAACACTGAAGCTTTCTTT. Amino acid sequence: CASSLTVNTEAFF. The chain couples TRBV5-4 to TRBJ1-1; D is unresolved. Looked up from germline, CDR1 is SGHNT and CDR2 is YYREEE (reference sequence). The CDR3 covers 13 residues. Trimming shortened V by 1 base and J by 0 bases, and 4 bases separated the two germline ends.

This clone was found once. J is TRBJ1-1 and V is TRBV2; TRBD1 matches at 7 bases. Trimming took 2 bases from V and 3 from J; bases not matched to a gene: 9. The CDR3 contains 16 residues. Germline loops: CDR1 SNHLY, CDR2 FYNNEI. CDR3 loop: CASSERWQGVDTEAFF. In DNA, the CDR3 is TGTGCCAGCAGTGAACGGTGGCAGGGGGTTGACACTGAAGCTTTCTTT.

In this sample, this clone turned up once. The J gene is TRBJ1-5, the V gene TRBV2, with D unresolved. CDR3 length: 15 amino acids. Germline CDR1 reads SNHLY; CDR2 reads FYNNEI. Deletions cut 7 bases from V and 1 base from J, with 14 bases between. This chain's CDR3 is CASTPGSRSNQPQHF. DNA for the CDR3: TGTGCCAGCACCCCTGGGTCCAGGAGCAATCAGCCCCAGCATTTT.

This chain joins TRBV27 and TRBJ1-2; D ambiguous. Germline assignment: CDR1 MNHEY and CDR2 SMNVEV (reference sequence). The CDR3 contains 13 residues. V was pared by 2 bases and J by 1 base, with 5 bases between. CDR3 region: CASSLQVNYGYTF. CDR3 DNA sequence: TGTGCCAGCAGTTTACAGGTTAACTATGGCTACACCTTC.

This chain connects TRBV3-1 (or the pseudogene TRBV3-2) to TRBJ2-7; D is perhaps TRBD2 (5 bases). The CDR3 covers 11 residues. V shed 5 bases and J shed 9 bases, with 11 bases lying between them. CDR1 and CDR2 from the germline V gene are LGHDT and YNNKEL (reference sequence). CDR3 sequence: CASSSRGWQYF. The DNA for the CDR3 is TGTGCCAGCAGCAGTCGCGGGTGGCAGTACTTC.

This sequence joins TRBV2 and TRBJ2-7, with TRBD2 identical over 8 bases. This CDR3 comprises 15 residues. V lost 4 bases to trimming and J lost 7 bases; unmatched junction nucleotides: 12. Germline V CDR1 and CDR2: SNHLY, FYNNEI. The CDR3 DNA reads TGTGCCAGCAGTGTCGGCCGACTAGCGCCTATTGAGCAGTACTTC. It is translated as CASSVGRLAPIEQYF. Based on the CDR3 plus reference TRBV2 and TRBJ2-7, the full variable domain is EPEVTQTPSHQVTQMGQEVILRCVPISNHLYFYWYRQILGQKVEFLVSFYNNEISEKSEIFDDQFSVERPDGSNFTLKIRSTKLEDSAMYFCASSVGRLAPIEQYFGPGTRLTVT.